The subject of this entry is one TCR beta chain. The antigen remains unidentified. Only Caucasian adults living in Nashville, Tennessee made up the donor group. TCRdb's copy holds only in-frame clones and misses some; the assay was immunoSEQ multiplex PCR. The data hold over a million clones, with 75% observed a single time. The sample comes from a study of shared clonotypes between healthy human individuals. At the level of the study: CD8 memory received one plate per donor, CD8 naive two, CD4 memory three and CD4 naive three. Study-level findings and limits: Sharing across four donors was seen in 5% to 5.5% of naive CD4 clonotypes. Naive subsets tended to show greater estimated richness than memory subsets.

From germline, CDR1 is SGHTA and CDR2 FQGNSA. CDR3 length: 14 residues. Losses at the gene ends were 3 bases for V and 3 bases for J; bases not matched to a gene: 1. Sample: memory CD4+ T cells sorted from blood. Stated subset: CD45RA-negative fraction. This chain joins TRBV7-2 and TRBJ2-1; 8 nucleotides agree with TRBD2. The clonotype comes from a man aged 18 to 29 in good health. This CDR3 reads CASSLGTSYNEQFF. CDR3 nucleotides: TGTGCCAGCAGCTTGGGGACTAGCTACAATGAGCAGTTCTTC.